These 30 T cell receptor beta chains originate from one sample sequenced in a study of T cell therapy after organ transplantation. For these receptors, no antigen is known. Time point defined: 4-8 weeks after completion of therapy. Sequenced by immunoSEQ multiplex PCR; TCRdb stores in-frame clones only, minus some. This sample yields 15,000 to 20,000 clones, of which roughly four fifths are seen a single time; nearly 9.5% belongs to the top ten. The starting material was CD8+ T cells from blood, obtained after autologous CMV-specific T cell therapy. The receptors stem from a human patient who had received a solid organ transplant and had CMV disease. The T cells may partly be graft donor cells.

This chain links TRBV4-3 with TRBJ2-3; D not resolved. Germline V gives CDR1 LGHNA, CDR2 YSLEER. The CDR3 is 15 amino acids. V was trimmed by 1 base and J by 6 bases, leaving 14 bases between them. The CDR3 DNA follows: TGCGCCAGCAGCCAAGGCGAAACCCTCTGGGATACGCAGTATTTT. It translates to CASSQGETLWDTQYF.

The chain carries TRBV6-5 and TRBJ2-7; the match to TRBD1 covers 9 bases. CDR3 size: 14 residues. Looked up from germline, CDR1 is MNHEY and CDR2 is SVGAGI. The ends lost 6 bases at V and 3 bases at J; junction bases unmatched: 6. DNA for the CDR3: TGTGCCAGCAGAACGGGACAGGGAATCTACGAGCAGTACTTC. This translates into CASRTGQGIYEQYF.

V and J are TRBV11-2 and TRBJ2-1, with D maybe TRBD2 (6 bases). CDR1 SGHAT and CDR2 FQNNGV come from the germline V gene. The CDR3 sequence is 12 residues long. The V gene lost 8 bases and the J gene lost 3 bases, with 8 bases spanning the gap. The DNA for the CDR3 is TGTGCCAGCCGTAGCGGCTACAATGAGCAGTTCTTC. It is translated as CASRSGYNEQFF.

The DNA for the CDR3 is TGTGCCAGCAGTGAAGCGCCAGAGAACACTGAAGCTTTCTTT. Its protein product is CASSEAPENTEAFF. The V call is TRBV6-1, the J call TRBJ1-1, with no clear D. CDR1 is MNHNS and CDR2 is SASEGT in the germline V gene. V gave up 0 bases and J gave up 1 base, with 6 bases separating them. The CDR3 is made up of 14 amino acids.

This chain links TRBV11-2 with TRBJ2-7; weak D call: TRBD2 (6 bases). Germline assignment: CDR1 SGHAT and CDR2 FQNNGV. The CDR3 contains 16 residues. V was cut by 3 bases and J by 4 bases, with 19 bases left in between. The CDR3 here is CASSFGGGTTPYEQYF. DNA for the CDR3: TGTGCCAGCAGCTTCGGTGGCGGGACCACTCCATACGAGCAGTACTTC.

This clone has a single count. The V and J genes are TRBV27 and TRBJ2-7; 9 positions match TRBD1. After removal of 2 bases from V and 2 bases from J, the junction contained 10 bases not matched to a gene. This CDR3 spans 17 amino acids. Germline values: CDR1 MNHEY, CDR2 SMNVEV (reference sequence). CDR3 region: CASSLGPGQGLTYEQYF. For the CDR3, the DNA is TGTGCCAGCAGTTTAGGGCCGGGACAGGGACTCACCTACGAGCAGTACTTC.

The chain links TRBV5-6 to TRBJ2-7; TRBD1 matches at 12 bases. Germline values: CDR1 SGHDT, CDR2 YYEEEE. V lost 4 bases and J lost 2; bases outside the gene matches: 7. The CDR3 has 16 residues. DNA for the CDR3: TGTGCCAGCAGCCCGGGGACAGGGGGCAAAGCCTACGAGCAGTACTTC. Translating it yields CASSPGTGGKAYEQYF.

V gene TRBV7-8 combines with J gene TRBJ1-5; the D is unclear. Germline loops: CDR1 SGHVS, CDR2 FQNEAQ. The germline V and J ends were trimmed by 2 bases and 0 bases, with 5 bases remaining between them. This CDR3 comprises 14 residues. The CDR3 DNA reads as TGTGCCAGCAGCTTATTTGGTAGCAATCAGCCCCAGCATTTT. Translation gives CASSLFGSNQPQHF.

The gene calls are TRBV30 and TRBJ1-1, with D hard to call. Trimming cost V 3 bases and J 1 base, with 12 bases left between them. CDR3 size: 14 residues. Germline V lookup: CDR1 GTSNPN, CDR2 SVGIG (reference sequence). CDR3 in DNA: TGTGCCTGGAGCAAAGAACATACGAACACTGAAGCTTTCTTT. This translates into CAWSKEHTNTEAFF.

J is TRBJ1-6 and V is TRBV5-6; the D gene is possibly TRBD1 (6 bases). Trimming shortened V by 4 bases and J by 10 bases, and 18 bases separated the two germline ends. The germline V gene encodes CDR1 SGHDT and CDR2 YYEEEE. The CDR3 is 15 residues long. CDR3 coding DNA: TGTGCCAGCAGCACACAGGGTTTTTCATCCTCACCCCTCCACTTT. Encoded protein: CASSTQGFSSSPLHF.

This clone was counted a single time. The V call is TRBV9, the J call TRBJ1-2; 12 bases are a match to TRBD1. Germline values: CDR1 SGDLS, CDR2 YYNGEE. This CDR3 comprises 15 residues. J was trimmed by 8 bases and V by 5 bases; bases with no gene match: 10. CDR3 DNA: TGTGCCAGCAGTTACGGGACAGGGGGCCCAATAGGCTACACCTTC. This sequence encodes CASSYGTGGPIGYTF.

The rearrangement links TRBV2 to TRBJ2-1; the D is unclear. Trimming took off 6 bases at V and 1 base at J, with 10 bases between the two ends. In germline, CDR1 is SNHLY, CDR2 FYNNEI. The CDR3 extends over 14 amino acids. CDR3 in amino acids: CASRATLSYNEQFF. CDR3 DNA: TGTGCCAGCAGAGCGACTCTGTCCTACAATGAGCAGTTCTTC.

The chain recombines TRBV7-2 with TRBJ2-1; tentative D call: TRBD2 (7 bases). The CDR3 is 18 residues long. CDR1 and CDR2 from the germline V gene are SGHTA and FQGNSA. The germline V and J ends were trimmed by 0 bases and 9 bases, with 24 bases remaining between them. CDR3 bases: TGTGCCAGCAGCTTAGCTGGTACCGTAGCGGAGGGGGGGGTTGAGCAGTTCTTC. Its translation is CASSLAGTVAEGGVEQFF. Variable domain in full (rest from reference TRBV7-2 and TRBJ2-1): GAGVSQSPSNKVTEKGKDVELRCDPISGHTALYWYRQSLGQGLEFLIYFQGNSAPDKSGLPSDRFSAERTGGSVSTLTIQRTQQEDSAVYLCASSLAGTVAEGGVEQFFGPGTRLTVL.

The gene calls are TRBV4-2 and TRBJ1-2; D possibly corresponds to TRBD1 (5 bases). CDR1 and CDR2 from the germline V gene are LGHNA and YNFKEQ. The CDR3 is 14 amino acids. Trimming shortened V by 3 bases and J by 8 bases, and 16 bases separated the two germline ends. Here the CDR3 DNA reads TGTGCCAGCAGCCACTCCGTCGGGGACGAGGGCTACACCTTC. Its protein product is CASSHSVGDEGYTF.

The rearrangement uses TRBV10-2 and TRBJ2-1; no reliable D call. The V gene's germline CDR1 is WSHSY and CDR2 SAAADI. V lost 8 bases and J 8 bases, leaving 13 bases between the germline ends. This CDR3 is 12 amino acids long. Here the CDR3 reads CASGVAADEQFF. CDR3 nucleotides: TGCGCCAGCGGGGTAGCTGCCGATGAGCAGTTCTTC.

This clone has just one count. The chain uses TRBV7-2 and TRBJ2-5, with D hard to call. Trimming removed 7 bases from V and 5 bases from J, with 17 bases in between. The CDR3 is 14 residues long. Per the germline V gene, CDR1 is SGHTA and CDR2 is FQGNSA. CDR3 residues: CASTNSPRRETQYF. CDR3 in DNA: TGTGCCAGCACCAATAGTCCCCGTCGGGAGACCCAGTACTTC.

The CDR3 DNA reads TGCGCCAGCAGCTTGTCATGGGACCAAGAGACCCAGTACTTC. It is translated as CASSLSWDQETQYF. V is TRBV5-1 and J is TRBJ2-5; D uncertain. V dropped 1 base and J dropped 0 bases, with 7 bases sitting between them. This CDR3 region has 14 residues. CDR1 and CDR2 (germline): SGHRS, YFSETQ.

The V gene is TRBV5-5, the J gene TRBJ2-7; D gene uncertain. Germline CDR1 SGHKS, CDR2 YYEKEE (reference sequence). CDR3 size: 14 residues. The V and J ends lost 0 bases and 0 bases respectively, with 7 bases between them. In DNA form, the CDR3 reads TGTGCCAGCAGCTTGGAGGTACACTCCTACGAGCAGTACTTC. Protein sequence: CASSLEVHSYEQYF.

A word on this clone: Other DNA sequences from this sample encode an identical CDR3 as well. The chain employs TRBV5-6 and TRBJ2-7; no clear D. The CDR3 runs 14 residues. Germline CDR1 SGHDT, CDR2 YYEEEE. Trimming pared 2 bases from V and 0 bases from J, leaving 9 bases between. In nucleotides, the CDR3 is TGTGCCAGCAGCTTTTCGCCGAGCTCCTACGAGCAGTACTTC. Its translation: CASSFSPSSYEQYF.

This chain uses TRBV4-3 with TRBJ2-1; D might be TRBD1 or TRBD2, each matching 5 bases. The CDR3 is made up of 15 amino acids. Germline V CDR1 and CDR2: LGHNA, YSLEER. V was shortened by 1 base and J by 7 bases, with 14 bases between the two germline ends. This CDR3 is CASSQGGSALNEQFF. The CDR3 bases are TGCGCCAGCAGCCAAGGGGGGTCCGCACTGAATGAGCAGTTCTTC.

The chain recombines TRBV5-6 with TRBJ2-2, with D possibly matching TRBD1 (5 bases). The CDR3 has 17 amino acids. Germline V gives CDR1 SGHDT, CDR2 YYEEEE. Trimming left V 0 bases short and J 0 bases short, with 12 bases between. CDR3 nucleotide sequence: TGTGCCAGCAGCTTGGGTCCCCGGACACCGAACACCGGGGAGCTGTTTTTT. Amino acids: CASSLGPRTPNTGELFF. Full variable domain (missing parts from reference TRBV5-6 and TRBJ2-2): DAGVTQSPTHLIKTRGQQVTLRCSPKSGHDTVSWYQQALGQGPQFIFQYYEEEERQRGNFPDRFSGHQFPNYSSELNVNALLLGDSALYLCASSLGPRTPNTGELFFGEGSRLTVL.

This clone was seen a single time. The chain combines TRBV12-5 with TRBJ2-7; a possible D gene is TRBD1 (6 bases). Germline CDR1 LGHNT, CDR2 FRNRAP. V shed 5 bases and J shed 6 bases, with 17 bases lying between them. The CDR3 has 14 residues. Here the CDR3 reads CASGPPATGAEQYF. CDR3 bases: TGTGCTAGTGGTCCCCCTGCGACAGGAGCCGAGCAGTACTTC. The whole variable domain, filled in from reference TRBV12-5 and TRBJ2-7, reads DARVTQTPRHKVTEMGQEVTMRCQPILGHNTVFWYRQTMMQGLELLAYFRNRAPLDDSGMPKDRFSAEMPDATLATLKIQPSEPRDSAVYFCASGPPATGAEQYFGPGTRLTVT.

The V and J genes are TRBV10-2 and TRBJ2-7; 9 bases line up with TRBD1. V lost 11 bases to trimming and J lost 1 base; unmatched junction nucleotides: 6. Germline V lookup: CDR1 WSHSY, CDR2 SAAADI. The CDR3 has 13 amino acids. The CDR3, as DNA: TGCGCCGCCCGGACAGGGGAATCCTACGAGCAGTACTTC. Translated, it gives CAARTGESYEQYF.

The chain has TRBV6-5 and TRBJ2-7, with 11 bases identical to TRBD1. The J segment lost 7 bases and the V segment lost 6 bases, leaving 11 bases of the junction unmatched. Germline values: CDR1 MNHEY, CDR2 SVGAGI. The CDR3 is made up of 15 amino acids. The CDR3 spells CASSLGGQGVFEQYF. The DNA for the CDR3 is TGTGCCAGCAGCTTGGGGGGACAGGGGGTTTTTGAGCAGTACTTC.

The V gene is TRBV7-8, the J gene TRBJ1-1, with unresolved D. V shed 1 base and J shed 0 bases, with 9 bases lying between them. The CDR3 is 15 residues long. Germline lookup yields CDR1 SGHVS and CDR2 FQNEAQ. DNA of the CDR3: TGTGCCAGCAGCTTAGGAAGGGCCCTGAACACTGAAGCTTTCTTT. Encoded protein: CASSLGRALNTEAFF.

The chain is built from TRBV6-5 and TRBJ2-1; D unclear. The ends were cut back, 0 bases at V and 0 bases at J, with 9 bases in the middle. This CDR3 has 16 amino acids. CDR1 MNHEY and CDR2 SVGAGI come from the germline V gene. CDR3 loop: CASSYSMAGSYNEQFF. The CDR3 DNA reads TGTGCCAGCAGTTACTCGATGGCAGGCTCCTACAATGAGCAGTTCTTC.

The J gene is TRBJ1-2, the V gene TRBV30; no definite D call. The germline V gene has CDR1 GTSNPN and CDR2 SVGIG (reference sequence). V was clipped by 7 bases and J by 0 bases, with 15 bases between them. The CDR3 is made up of 14 amino acids. CDR3 coding DNA: TGTGCCTCGTGGAGTGGTCACCCTAACTATGGCTACACCTTC. It codes for CASWSGHPNYGYTF.

CDR3 amino acids: CASSSRSETEAFF. The CDR3 nucleotides read TGTGCCAGCAGCTCCAGATCTGAGACTGAAGCTTTCTTT. The rearrangement joins TRBV5-4 to TRBJ1-1; no clear D. Germline CDR1 is SGHNT and CDR2 is YYREEE (reference sequence). Trimming removed 3 bases from V and 5 bases from J, with 11 bases in between. This CDR3 region has 13 residues.

The V call is TRBV30, the J call TRBJ1-2; 10 bases are a match to TRBD1. With 5 bases clipped from V and 2 bases from J, the junction kept 5 bases outside the gene matches. CDR3 length: 14 amino acids. The V gene's germline CDR1 is GTSNPN and CDR2 SVGIG (reference sequence). The CDR3 nucleotides are TGTGCCTGGGCCCCGGGACAGGGGAACTATGGCTACACCTTC. It specifies CAWAPGQGNYGYTF.

By frequency in the sample, this clone is medium-sized. The gene calls are TRBV19 and TRBJ1-1; the D gene is possibly TRBD1 (6 bases). Trimming pared 8 bases from V and 1 base from J, leaving 14 bases between. The CDR3 totals 14 residues. The V gene's germline CDR1 is LNHDA and CDR2 SQIVND (reference sequence). The CDR3 DNA sequence: TGTGCCAGTGAAACAGGGCTGGCGAACACTGAAGCTTTCTTT. Translation gives CASETGLANTEAFF.